The 17 T cell receptor beta chains reported below all come from one sample, sequenced in a study of blood T cells in healthy people across ages. The authors ran a second PCR of roughly 6 to 11 cycles using a sample-barcoded 5' primer and a J-beta primer mix. TCRdb called the 5' RACE reads again in MiXCR, with one record for every CDR3 protein. The top ten clones hold less than 2.5% of a sample with 1.5 million to 2 million distinct CDR3 sequences, about 50% of them seen once. Sequenced: blood. Receptor source: a woman in her forties in good health.

V usage is TRBV27 and J usage is TRBJ2-3; no definite D call. The CDR3 totals 13 residues. In germline, CDR1 is MNHEY, CDR2 SMNVEV (reference sequence). The germline V and J ends were trimmed by 6 bases and 4 bases, with 11 bases remaining between them. The CDR3 here is CASSSHTADTQYF. The DNA for the CDR3 is TGTGCCAGCAGCAGTCATACGGCAGATACGCAGTATTTT.

In its sample, this clonotype was seen a few times. V usage is TRBV28 and J usage is TRBJ2-5; 7 bases are a match to TRBD1. The trim removed 6 bases at V and 2 bases at J, leaving 6 bases unmatched. The CDR3 is made up of 14 amino acids. CDR1 MDHEN and CDR2 SYDVKM come from the germline V gene. CDR3 sequence (DNA): TGTGCCAGCAGACCGACAGGGACACAAGAGACCCAGTACTTC. Its translation is CASRPTGTQETQYF.

CDR3 sequence reads: CASSYSRRGHTDTQYF. The CDR3 nucleotides are TGTGCCAGCAGTTACTCCCGCAGGGGGCACACAGATACGCAGTATTTT. The chain combines TRBV6-5 with TRBJ2-3, with 8 bases identical to TRBD1. The germline gives CDR1 MNHEY, CDR2 SVGAGI. The CDR3 runs 16 residues. The junction had 4 bases not matched to a gene; V was cut back by 0 bases and J by 2 bases.

The gene calls are TRBV24-1 and TRBJ2-3; no clear D gene. The V gene's germline CDR1 is KGHDR and CDR2 SFDVKD. The CDR3 is 13 residues long. Trimming removed 9 bases at V and 7 bases at J, with 16 bases between. CDR3 amino acids: CATWRTCRNTQYF. CDR3 nucleotides: TGTGCCACCTGGCGGACGTGCAGGAATACGCAGTATTTT.

The chain recombines TRBV5-1 with TRBJ1-4; the D gene is possibly TRBD1 (6 bases). The V and J ends lost 3 bases and 3 bases respectively, with 12 bases between them. This CDR3 has 15 residues. Germline V lookup: CDR1 SGHRS, CDR2 YFSETQ. CDR3 nucleotides: TGCGCCAGCAGCTCACAACGACAGGCTAATGAAAAACTGTTTTTT. It yields the protein CASSSQRQANEKLFF. The full variable domain, rest sourced from reference TRBV5-1 and TRBJ1-4, is KAGVTQTPRYLIKTRGQQVTLSCSPISGHRSVSWYQQTPGQGLQFLFEYFSETQRNKGNFPGRFSGRQFSNSRSEMNVSTLELGDSALYLCASSSQRQANEKLFFGSGTQLSVL.

This clonotype came up once. J is TRBJ2-7 and V is TRBV28, with 9 bases identical to TRBD1. Germline V gene sequence: CDR1 MDHEN, CDR2 SYDVKM. The CDR3 contains 14 residues. The trim removed 7 bases at V and 2 bases at J, leaving 6 bases unmatched. The chain's CDR3 is CASMRDRATYEQYF. The DNA of the CDR3 is TGTGCCAGCATGAGGGACAGGGCGACCTACGAGCAGTACTTC.

This clonotype was found a few times. J is TRBJ2-3 and V is TRBV13, with D possibly TRBD1 on 6 matching bases. V lost 4 bases to trimming and J lost 0 bases, with 14 bases between them. Per the germline V gene, CDR1 is PRHDT and CDR2 is FYEKMQ (reference sequence). The CDR3 is 16 amino acids. The CDR3 sequence is CASSSIDRFSTDTQYF. The CDR3 DNA follows: TGTGCCAGCAGCTCGATAGACAGGTTTAGCACAGATACGCAGTATTTT.

V is TRBV20-1 and J is TRBJ2-5, with D uncertain. This CDR3 region has 13 residues. V gave up 3 bases and J gave up 1 base, with 9 bases separating them. Germline V CDR1 and CDR2: DFQATT, SNEGSKA (reference sequence). CDR3 protein: CSASDGIQETQYF. Written as DNA, the CDR3 is TGCAGTGCTAGCGATGGGATCCAAGAGACCCAGTACTTC.

This clonotype was found a few times. The chain uses TRBV10-3 and TRBJ1-6; D might be TRBD1 (6 bases). The V end lost 0 bases, the J end lost 7 bases, and 13 bases lay between the germline ends. From germline, CDR1 is ENHRY and CDR2 SYGVKD. The CDR3 covers 16 residues. The CDR3 region has the DNA TGTGCCATCAGTGAGTCGACAGCAGGGGCGAATTCACCCCTCCACTTT. It specifies CAISESTAGANSPLHF.

The chain has TRBV7-9 and TRBJ2-3; 10 bases agree with TRBD1. The CDR3 length is 14 residues. J lost 1 base, V lost 9 bases, and 4 bases had no gene match. CDR1 and CDR2 from the germline V gene are SEHNR and FQNEAQ (reference sequence). DNA for the CDR3: TGTGCCAGTGCCGGGACAGGGGGCACAGATACGCAGTATTTT. Its translation: CASAGTGGTDTQYF.

The J gene is TRBJ2-5, the V gene TRBV29-1, with D possibly being TRBD2 (5 bases). From germline, CDR1 is SQVTM and CDR2 ANQGSEA. V lost 2 bases to trimming and J lost 8 bases, with 12 bases between them. The CDR3 covers 12 residues. The CDR3 bases are TGCAGCGTTGAACCCCCCGGGGATACCCAGTACTTC. Amino acid sequence: CSVEPPGDTQYF.

The chain recombines TRBV7-2 with TRBJ2-7; D is undetermined. The CDR3 is 15 residues long. From germline, CDR1 is SGHTA and CDR2 FQGNSA. Deletions cut 1 base from V and 0 bases from J, with 10 bases between. Here the CDR3 DNA reads TGTGCCAGCAGCTTAGACTCGGGCAACTCCTACGAGCAGTACTTC. Translating it yields CASSLDSGNSYEQYF.

This clonotype occurred a few times. The chain uses TRBV27 and TRBJ2-7; D uncertain. V lost 2 bases and J 0 bases, leaving 11 bases between the germline ends. CDR3 length: 15 amino acids. From germline, CDR1 is MNHEY and CDR2 SMNVEV (reference sequence). The CDR3 sequence is CASSLTAASSYEQYF. The CDR3 bases are TGTGCCAGCAGTTTAACGGCGGCCAGCTCCTACGAGCAGTACTTC.

This clonotype was counted a few times. This chain links TRBV7-2 with TRBJ2-6; TRBD1 matches 7 bases. Germline loops: CDR1 SGHTA, CDR2 FQGNSA. V gave up 5 bases and J gave up 7 bases; unmatched junction bases: 8. This CDR3 contains 15 residues. The CDR3 bases are TGTGCCAGCAGCCGGGTAGGGGGCGGAGCCAACGTCCTGACTTTC. It codes for CASSRVGGGANVLTF.

The rearrangement joins TRBV7-9 to TRBJ2-5; no definite D call. CDR3 length: 16 amino acids. Trimming cost V 1 base and J 2 bases, with 14 bases left between them. Looked up from germline, CDR1 is SEHNR and CDR2 is FQNEAQ (reference sequence). CDR3 amino acids: CASSLVSVLEQETQYF. The DNA of the CDR3 is TGTGCCAGCAGCTTAGTTTCGGTACTTGAACAAGAGACCCAGTACTTC.

To note about this clonotype: This clone may be a read error of a much larger clone one base away. The chain links TRBV2 to TRBJ2-4; TRBD2 matches 8 bases. The DNA end is a closer match to TRBJ2-7, so the J assignment may be wrong. Germline V lookup: CDR1 SNHLY, CDR2 FYNNEI. This CDR3 is built from 15 residues. CDR3 residues: CASTREGLKGNEQYF. The CDR3 bases are TGTGCCAGCACCCGGGAGGGATTGAAGGGGAACGAGCAGTACTTC.

This sequence joins TRBV6-5 and TRBJ2-7, with D perhaps TRBD1 or TRBD2 (5 bases each). CDR1 and CDR2 (germline): MNHEY, SVGAGI. The CDR3 totals 13 residues. CDR3 DNA: TGTGTCACGGGGCAGGGTAGAACCTACGAGCAGTACTTC. Translated: CVTGQGRTYEQYF.